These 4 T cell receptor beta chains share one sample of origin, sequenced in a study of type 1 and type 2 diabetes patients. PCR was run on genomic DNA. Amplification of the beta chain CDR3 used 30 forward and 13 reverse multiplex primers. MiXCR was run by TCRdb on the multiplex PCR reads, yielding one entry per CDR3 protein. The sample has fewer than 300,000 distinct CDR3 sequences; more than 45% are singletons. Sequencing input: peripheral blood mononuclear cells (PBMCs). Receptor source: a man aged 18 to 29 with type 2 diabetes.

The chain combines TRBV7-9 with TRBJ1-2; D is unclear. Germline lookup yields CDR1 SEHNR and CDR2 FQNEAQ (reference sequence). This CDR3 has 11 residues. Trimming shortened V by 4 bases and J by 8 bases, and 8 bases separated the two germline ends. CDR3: CASSSGLGYTF. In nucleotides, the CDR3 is TGTGCCAGCAGCTCAGGCTTGGGCTACACCTTC.

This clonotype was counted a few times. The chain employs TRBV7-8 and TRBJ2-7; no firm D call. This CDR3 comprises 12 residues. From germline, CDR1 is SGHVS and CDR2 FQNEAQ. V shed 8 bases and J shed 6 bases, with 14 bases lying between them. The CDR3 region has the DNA TGTGCCAGCCGACCCAGTCCGGGCGAGCAGTACTTC. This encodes CASRPSPGEQYF.

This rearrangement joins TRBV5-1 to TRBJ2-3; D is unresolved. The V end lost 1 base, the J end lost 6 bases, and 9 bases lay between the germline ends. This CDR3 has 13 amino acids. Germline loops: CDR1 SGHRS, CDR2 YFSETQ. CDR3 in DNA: TGCGCCAGCAGCTTGAATATGGGGGATACGCAGTATTTT. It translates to CASSLNMGDTQYF.

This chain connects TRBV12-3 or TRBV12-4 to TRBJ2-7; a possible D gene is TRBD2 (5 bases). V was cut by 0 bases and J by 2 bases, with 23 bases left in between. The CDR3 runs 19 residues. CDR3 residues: CASSLASIKILPGTYEQYF. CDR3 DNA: TGTGCCAGCAGTTTAGCATCGATTAAGATCCTTCCGGGGACCTACGAGCAGTACTTC.